This T cell receptor (beta chain) was sequenced in a study of T cells in Graves' hyperthyroidism and ophthalmopathy. Study-wide results and limits: Most thyroid-expanded clonotypes above 0.001 were also found in blood.

This CDR3 has 15 amino acids. Germline CDR1 SGHTA, CDR2 FQGNSA. The TCR beta CDR3 regions underwent amplification using RNA transcripts as the source. A set of HTBI primers served as the primers for a first-round RT-PCR of the TCR CDR3. TCRdb reanalysed the multiplex PCR reads using MiXCR and keeps one entry per CDR3 protein. The sample yields a few hundred thousand distinct CDR3 sequences, roughly 16% seen once. This clonotype was counted ten times or more. Its antigen is undetermined. One junction end disagrees with the germline gene, perhaps due to a read error. Ophthalmopathy patients all had a Clinical Activity Score of at least 3, a NOSPECS grade of at least 4 and disease under 3 months old. Reasons for excluding patients were uncontrolled infection, other autoimmune disease, pregnancy or lactation. Fresh peripheral blood, 8 to 10 ml, was the source of the PBMCs.

This chain links TRBV7-2 with TRBJ1-5, with D unclear. This TCR was recovered from a woman under 40 with Graves' ophthalmopathy. The sequencing input was blood. The CDR3 region has the DNA TGTGCCAGCAGCCAATCATCGGGCAGCATTCAGCCCCAGCATTTT. Amino acids: CASSQSSGSIQPQHF.